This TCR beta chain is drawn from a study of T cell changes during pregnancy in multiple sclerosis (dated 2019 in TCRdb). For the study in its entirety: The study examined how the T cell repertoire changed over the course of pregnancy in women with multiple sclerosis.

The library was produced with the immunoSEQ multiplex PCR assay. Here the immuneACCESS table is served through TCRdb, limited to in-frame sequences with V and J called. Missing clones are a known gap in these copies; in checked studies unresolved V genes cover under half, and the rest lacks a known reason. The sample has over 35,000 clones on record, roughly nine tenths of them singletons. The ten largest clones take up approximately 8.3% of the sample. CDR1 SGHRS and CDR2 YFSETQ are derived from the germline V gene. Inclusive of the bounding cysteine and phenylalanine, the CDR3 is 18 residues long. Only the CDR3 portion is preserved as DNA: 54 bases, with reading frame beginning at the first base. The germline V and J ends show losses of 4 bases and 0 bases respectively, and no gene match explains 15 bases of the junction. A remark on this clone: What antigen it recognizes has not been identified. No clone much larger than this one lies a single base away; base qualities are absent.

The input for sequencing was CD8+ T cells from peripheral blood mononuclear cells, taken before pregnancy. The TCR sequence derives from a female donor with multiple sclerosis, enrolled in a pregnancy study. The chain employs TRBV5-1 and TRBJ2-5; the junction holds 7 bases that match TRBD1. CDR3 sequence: CASSMGGWTGGYQETQYF. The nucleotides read TGCGCCAGCAGCATGGGCGGGTGGACAGGCGGGTACCAAGAGACCCAGTACTTC.